The present entry profiles one T cell receptor (beta chain) with its context. A few counts support this clone. Its binding antigen is unknown. The sample holds no much larger clone one base away, and base qualities are not on file. In total, 666 healthy bone marrow donors made up the cohort. All cohort members were sampled while nominally healthy, although unrecorded immune exposures were likely present. The donor was CMV seropositive and belonged to the group of 250 to 300 seropositive cohort members. Every donor gave a peripheral blood sample, and the peripheral blood mononuclear cells from that sample were used for TCR beta sequencing. The Qiagen DNeasy Blood Extraction Kit was used to extract genomic DNA from the blood cell samples. This sample was taken from a study of cytomegalovirus exposure and HLA in healthy donors (dated by TCRdb to the late 2010s). Looking at the study overall: According to an earlier analysis of several hundred of the donors, some 180 million T cells yielded 100 million or so unique TCR beta sequences and roughly 280 Gb of sequence data. Approximately 300 gigabases of sequencing data and 70 million to 95 million unique TCR sequences made up an early release that covered roughly 670 HLA-typed donors. Among the roughly 390 genotyped donors, around 81% belonged to the genetic ancestry cluster associated with self-reported Caucasian donors. The study was designed to test whether signatures of past pathogen exposure could be identified by cataloging public T cell receptors. The study used immunosequencing to profile the T cell repertoires of 670 or so subjects and linked those repertoires to cytomegalovirus serostatus. Besides the first cohort of around 700 subjects, a separate validation cohort made up of about 120 different subjects was used. High-throughput TCR immunosequencing, statistical association of individual TCRs with disease status, and machine learning were combined to predict cytomegalovirus infection status. A later analysis re-examined previously published TCR beta repertoires from just over 650 donors and added high-resolution HLA genotyping to investigate patterns of TCR occurrence. In the later analysis, no new phenotypic data were used to find candidate immune exposures; instead, reliance was placed on TCR beta sequences and their occurrence across donors. An earlier analysis of some 600 of the donors applied high-throughput TCR beta sequencing to assess whether each TCR beta V gene segment acted as functional or pseudogenic. Donor age, sex, ethnicity and CMV serostatus were compiled alongside the repertoire data. A later genetic analysis took genome-wide SNP genotypes for about 65% of the 666 donors and used that subset as a discovery cohort. Every repertoire in the discovery cohort had been generated on one and the same sequencing platform. HLA typing covered class I and class II loci at four-digit resolution. Typing coverage differed by locus: A, B, C, DRB1 and DQB1 were typed in roughly 620-640 donors, DQA1 in about 560, DPA1 in roughly 590, and DPB1 in around 490. A handful of DR-DQ haplotypes were handled as single units for association and clustering because linkage in the cohort was strong. Among around 400 genotyped donors of the cohort, an average of approximately 240,000 unique TCR beta nucleotide sequences was sequenced per donor, of which about 19% were non-productive. What the work shows at the level of the full study, not this receptor alone: A later genetic analysis associated a missense DCLRE1C variant with V-gene and J-gene trimming of TCR beta chains, and an independent cohort replicated the association. The classifier was reported to diagnose cytomegalovirus status with high specificity and sensitivity in both the original cohort and the validation cohort. The 87-base-pair reads could not distinguish some IMGT-functional V segments, including TRBV6-2 and TRBV6-3, so those segments were excluded. Only TCR beta chains were sequenced in this cohort, and the absence of alpha or paired-chain data limited detectable features. A later analysis associated 15,000 to 20,000 TCR beta sequences with specific HLA alleles at a false discovery rate of 0.05. Assigning TCR associations to individual alleles was difficult when HLA alleles, especially DR and DQ, strongly co-occurred. In a later analysis, HLA-associated TCR beta chains showed more clonal expansion and lower generation probabilities than non-associated chains that were equally common. A cluster of highly shared sequence variants was judged likely to be a technical artifact of the sequencing pipeline. According to a later analysis, most CMV-associated TCR beta chains appeared to be HLA-restricted, and the HLA associations seemed to be driven largely by CMV exposure. The earlier analysis of almost 600 of the donors excluded about 16 rarely observed V segments, including chromosome 9 orphons, because counts were too low. HLA typing was unavailable for some donors at each locus, so association tests used only the typed subset. The study gave a list of under 200 TCR beta chains associated with cytomegalovirus. Across donors, most TCR sequences were observed very rarely, whereas some public TCRs were present in many individuals. In vitro tests confirmed that a few of the cytomegalovirus-associated TCR beta chains recognize cytomegalovirus antigens. The authors suggested that the approach could potentially be generalized to other disease states and immunological phenotypes. The presence/absence analyses assumed that sequencing depth was roughly uniform across donors, and that assumption may not be true. An earlier analysis of approximately 500 of the donors showed that most TCR beta V segments appeared in productive rearrangements either about 90% or about 30% of the time, which broadly matched IMGT annotations. According to a later analysis, parvovirus B19, influenza, CMV and Epstein-Barr virus appeared linked to several top co-occurrence clusters. In a later analysis, TCR association rates were found to vary across HLA loci, with the most associated TCRs seen for DRB1 alleles and the fewest for HLA-C alleles. For the cohort, immune exposure information was limited to CMV serostatus. A further reported finding was that TCR beta sequences accurately predicted the HLA-A and HLA-B alleles for most subjects in the first cohort. Linkage disequilibrium might explain the correlated functional status among segregating V segments, but an unknown experimental factor could not be ruled out. A later genetic analysis reported fewer N-insertions in productive TCRs among donors in an Asian-associated ancestry cluster than the roughly 720-donor mean.

Libraries came from the immunoSEQ multiplex PCR assay. For the multiplex PCR, a mixture combining 60 forward primers for TCR Vbeta segments and 13 reverse primers for TCR Jbeta segments was used. The CDR3 region of rearranged TCR beta genes was amplified from genomic DNA by a multiplex PCR assay. Amplified TCR beta libraries were sequenced as 87-base-pair reads on the Illumina HiSeq System. The paper's data handling went like this. Across the 700 or so repertoires, a later analysis counted tens of millions of unique TCR beta chains, some 11 million of which were shared by at least two donors. A nearest-neighbor algorithm error-corrected the raw reads and collapsed the reads into unique sequences, merging closely related sequences to remove PCR and sequencing errors. Alignment of CDR3 sequences to IMGT reference sequences was used to assign V, D and J gene segments. For a sequence to be retained, a match of at least six nucleotides was required to both a V gene segment and a J gene segment. A rearrangement counted as productive if the CDR3 had no stop codons and remained in frame with V and J, and every other rearrangement counted as non-productive. CDR3 was defined by IMGT convention, running from the second conserved V-encoded cysteine to the conserved J-encoded phenylalanine. In an earlier analysis of 587 of the donors, sequences lacking an unambiguous match to a single V gene segment were excluded. An earlier analysis of approximately 590 of the donors called V segments functional above 56.7% productive rearrangements and segregating when the between-donor standard deviation exceeded 5%. A statistical classification framework was built for diagnosing cytomegalovirus status from the catalog of TCR beta chain sequences. A later analysis assigned V and J genes by comparing TCR nucleotide sequences with IMGT/GENE-DB human TR gene sequences. In a later analysis, CDR3 sequences and most-parsimonious VDJ recombination scenarios were assigned using the TCRdist pipeline. In a later analysis, each TCR beta chain was defined by its CDR3 amino acid sequence together with its V-gene family, and reads without a unique V-gene family were excluded. In a later analysis, 450 to 600 highly shared, low-generation-probability nucleotide sequences were removed to address suspected cross-contamination and a sequencing artifact. In a later analysis, a clonal expansion index for each public chain was calculated from normalized within-repertoire ranks of inferred template counts. In a later analysis, generation probabilities were computed with a VDJ recombination model fitted to out-of-frame rearrangements, and the resulting probabilities were checked against IGoR. A later analysis scored TCR-TCR, TCR-HLA and TCR-CMV co-occurrence with hypergeometric tests, applying a repertoire-size bias correction to TCR pairs. To estimate false discovery rates, a later analysis permuted the HLA or CMV assignments 20 times. A later analysis grouped co-occurring TCRs with DBSCAN, adding TCRdist sequence similarity when clustering within HLA-allele-positive subsets. Repertoires with fewer than 30,000 or more than 120,000 public chains were left out of co-occurrence clustering, as were five repertoires with anomalous nucleotide sharing. As stored in TCRdb, this immuneACCESS dataset retains in-frame rearrangements with V and J assigned. A fraction of the clones does not appear; measured against another copy, unresolved V genes explain less than half of the discrepancy, and the remainder lacks a known reason. For V, J and clone size, that table is used; D and trimming come from the DNA. The sample has 150,000 to 250,000 clones on record, 79% of them singletons. The top ten clones comprise more than 1.5% of the sample.

Clipping removes 0 bases from V and 10 bases from J, with 11 as the unmatched junction base count. The germline V gene specifies SGDLS as CDR1 and YYNGEE as CDR2. Reading from cysteine to phenylalanine, the CDR3 counts 16 amino acids. Only the CDR3 DNA stays, 48 bases, in frame from base 1. The specimen sequenced was PBMCs. This clonotype originated in a girl under 18 in good health and CMV-seropositive. The rearrangement joined TRBV9 to TRBJ2-1; 9 bases in the middle match TRBD2. CDR3 protein: CASSVEFAGGPEEQFF. The sequenced DNA is TGTGCCAGCAGCGTAGAGTTTGCGGGGGGGCCGGAGGAGCAGTTCTTC.